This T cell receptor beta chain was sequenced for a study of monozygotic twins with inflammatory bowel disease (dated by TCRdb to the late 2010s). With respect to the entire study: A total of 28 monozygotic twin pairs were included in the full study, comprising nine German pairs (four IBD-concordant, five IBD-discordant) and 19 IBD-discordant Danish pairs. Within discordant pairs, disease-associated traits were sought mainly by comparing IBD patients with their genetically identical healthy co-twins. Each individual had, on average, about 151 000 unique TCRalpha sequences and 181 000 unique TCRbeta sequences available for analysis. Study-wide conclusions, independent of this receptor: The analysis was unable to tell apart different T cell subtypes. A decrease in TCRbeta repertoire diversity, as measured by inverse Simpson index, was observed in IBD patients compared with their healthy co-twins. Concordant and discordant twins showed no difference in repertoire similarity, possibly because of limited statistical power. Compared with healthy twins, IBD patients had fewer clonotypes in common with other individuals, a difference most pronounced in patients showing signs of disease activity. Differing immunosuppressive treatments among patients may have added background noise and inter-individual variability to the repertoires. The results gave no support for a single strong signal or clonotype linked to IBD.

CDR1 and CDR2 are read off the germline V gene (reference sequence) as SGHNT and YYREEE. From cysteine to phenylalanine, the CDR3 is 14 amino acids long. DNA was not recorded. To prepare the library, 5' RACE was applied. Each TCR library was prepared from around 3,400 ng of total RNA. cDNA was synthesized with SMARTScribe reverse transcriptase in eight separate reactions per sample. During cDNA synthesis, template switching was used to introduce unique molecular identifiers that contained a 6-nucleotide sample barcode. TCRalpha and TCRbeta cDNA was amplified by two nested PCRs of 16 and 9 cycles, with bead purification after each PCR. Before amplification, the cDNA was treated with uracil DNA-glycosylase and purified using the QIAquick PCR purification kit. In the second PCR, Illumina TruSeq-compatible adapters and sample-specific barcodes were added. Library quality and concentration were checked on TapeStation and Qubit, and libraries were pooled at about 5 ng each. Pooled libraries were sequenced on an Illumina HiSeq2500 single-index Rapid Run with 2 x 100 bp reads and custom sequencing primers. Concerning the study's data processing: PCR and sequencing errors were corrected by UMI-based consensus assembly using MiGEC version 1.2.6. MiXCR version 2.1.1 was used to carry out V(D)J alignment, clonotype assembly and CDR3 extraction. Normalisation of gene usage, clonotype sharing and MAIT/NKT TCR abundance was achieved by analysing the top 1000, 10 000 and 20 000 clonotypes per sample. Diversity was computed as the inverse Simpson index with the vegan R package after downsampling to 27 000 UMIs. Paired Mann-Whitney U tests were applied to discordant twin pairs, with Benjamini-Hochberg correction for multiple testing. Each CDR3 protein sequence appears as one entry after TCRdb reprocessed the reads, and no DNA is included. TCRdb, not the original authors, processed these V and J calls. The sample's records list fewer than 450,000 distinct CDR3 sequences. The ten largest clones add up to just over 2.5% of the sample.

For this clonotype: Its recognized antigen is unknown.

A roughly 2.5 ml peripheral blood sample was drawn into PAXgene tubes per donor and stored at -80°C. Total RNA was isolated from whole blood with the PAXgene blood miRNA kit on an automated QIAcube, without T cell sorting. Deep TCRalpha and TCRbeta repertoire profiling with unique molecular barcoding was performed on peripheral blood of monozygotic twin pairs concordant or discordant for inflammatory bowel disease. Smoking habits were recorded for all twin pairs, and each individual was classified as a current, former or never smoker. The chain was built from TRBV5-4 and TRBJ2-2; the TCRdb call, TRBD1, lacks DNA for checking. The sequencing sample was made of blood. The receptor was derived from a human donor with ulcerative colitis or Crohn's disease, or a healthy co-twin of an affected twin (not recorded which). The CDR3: CASSRPGANGELFF.